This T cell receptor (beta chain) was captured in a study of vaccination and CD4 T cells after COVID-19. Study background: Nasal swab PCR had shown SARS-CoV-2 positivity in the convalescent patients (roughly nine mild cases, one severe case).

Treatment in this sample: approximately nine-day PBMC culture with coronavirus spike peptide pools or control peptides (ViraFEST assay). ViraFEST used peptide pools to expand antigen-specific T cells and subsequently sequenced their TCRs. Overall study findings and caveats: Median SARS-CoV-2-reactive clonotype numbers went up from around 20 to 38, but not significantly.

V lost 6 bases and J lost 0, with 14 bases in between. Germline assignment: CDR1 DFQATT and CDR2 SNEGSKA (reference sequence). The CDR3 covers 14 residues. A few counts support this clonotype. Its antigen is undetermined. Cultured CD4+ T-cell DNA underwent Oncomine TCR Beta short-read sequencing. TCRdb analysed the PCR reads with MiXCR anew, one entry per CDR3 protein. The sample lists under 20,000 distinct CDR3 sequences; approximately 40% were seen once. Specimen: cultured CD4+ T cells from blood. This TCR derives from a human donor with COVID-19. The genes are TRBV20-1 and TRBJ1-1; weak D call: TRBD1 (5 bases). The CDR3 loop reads CSAPRQRVNTEAFF. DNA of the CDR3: TGCAGTGCACCCAGACAGAGGGTGAACACTGAAGCTTTCTTT.